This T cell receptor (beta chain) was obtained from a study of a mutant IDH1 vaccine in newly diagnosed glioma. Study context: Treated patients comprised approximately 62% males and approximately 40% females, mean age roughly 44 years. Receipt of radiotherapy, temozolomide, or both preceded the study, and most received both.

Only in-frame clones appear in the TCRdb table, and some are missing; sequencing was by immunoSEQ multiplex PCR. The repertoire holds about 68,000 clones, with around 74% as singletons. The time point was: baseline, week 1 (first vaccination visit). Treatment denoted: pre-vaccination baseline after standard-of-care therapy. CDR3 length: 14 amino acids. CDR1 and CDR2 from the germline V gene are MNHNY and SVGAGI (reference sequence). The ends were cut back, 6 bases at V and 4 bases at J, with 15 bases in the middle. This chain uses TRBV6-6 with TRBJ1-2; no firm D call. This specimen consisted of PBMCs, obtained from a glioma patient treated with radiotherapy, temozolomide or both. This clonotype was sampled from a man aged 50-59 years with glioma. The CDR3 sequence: CASSPSRTVYGYTF. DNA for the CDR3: TGTGCCAGCAGCCCCTCCAGGACGGTCTATGGCTACACCTTC.